A single sample gave rise to the 21 T cell receptor beta chains below, sequenced in a study of T-cell reconstitution after alpha-beta-depleted transplantation in children. Unique molecular identifiers were incorporated into the prepared TCRbeta library. One entry per CDR3 protein results from TCRdb running MiXCR on the PCR reads. The table shows hundreds of thousands of distinct CDR3 sequences, with roughly 13% occurring only once. The sequences come from PBMCs, collected before TCRalphabeta/CD19-depleted stem cell transplant. The receptors originated from a girl aged 2-15 years with congenital amegakaryocytic thrombocytopenia, due to receive a stem cell transplant.

This clonotype was observed at least ten times. V usage is TRBV7-4 and J usage is TRBJ2-4, with D perhaps TRBD1 or TRBD2 (5 bases each). The germline V and J ends were trimmed by 5 bases and 4 bases, with 18 bases remaining between them. Per germline, CDR1 SGHVT and CDR2 SQSDAQ. The CDR3 sequence is 16 residues long. CDR3 DNA sequence: TGTGCCAGCAGCCATACCTGGGACCACGAAAAAAACATTCAGTACTTC. It specifies CASSHTWDHEKNIQYF.

In its sample, this clonotype was seen a few times. V and J are TRBV5-5 and TRBJ1-2, with no clear D. Germline V gene sequence: CDR1 SGHKS, CDR2 YYEKEE (reference sequence). The CDR3 is 14 amino acids. Trimming left V 5 bases short and J 7 bases short, with 18 bases between. CDR3 loop: CASRRGRADSGYTF. CDR3 DNA sequence: TGTGCCAGCAGGCGAGGACGGGCGGACTCTGGCTACACCTTC.

This clonotype was counted ten times or more. The gene calls are TRBV12-3 or TRBV12-4 and TRBJ2-1; D remains unclear. CDR3 length equals 13 residues. Trimming shortened V by 5 bases and J by 1 base, and 6 bases separated the two germline ends. The CDR3 loop is CASSLESYNEQFF. CDR3 bases: TGTGCCAGCAGTCTAGAATCCTACAATGAGCAGTTCTTC.

This clonotype has a handful of counts. The rearrangement joins TRBV7-2 to TRBJ1-6; D perhaps matches TRBD1 (6 bases). CDR3 length: 16 amino acids. V lost 1 base and J lost 6, with 13 bases in between. The germline gives CDR1 SGHTA, CDR2 FQGNSA. This CDR3 reads CASSLGGRGANSPLHF. CDR3 DNA sequence: TGTGCCAGCAGCTTAGGGGGCAGGGGAGCTAATTCACCCCTCCACTTT.

Written as DNA, the CDR3 is TGTGCCAGCAGCGTAGCGCAGGGGGGATATACGCAGTATTTT. This sequence encodes CASSVAQGGYTQYF. The chain is built from TRBV9 and TRBJ2-3, with a weak D call TRBD1 (7 bases). Germline V CDR1 and CDR2: SGDLS, YYNGEE. Trimming took 0 bases from V and 7 from J, leaving 12 bases between them. This CDR3 has 14 residues.

This chain joins TRBV20-1 and TRBJ2-7; 8 bases are a match to TRBD1. CDR1 is DFQATT and CDR2 is SNEGSKA in the germline V gene (reference sequence). V dropped 0 bases and J dropped 6; count of bases not matched to a gene: 4. The CDR3 contains 13 residues. CDR3 sequence (DNA): TGCAGTGCTAGAGAGGACAGGGTTTCCGAGCAGTACTTC. Residues: CSAREDRVSEQYF.

The chain recombines TRBV7-9 with TRBJ1-1; 8 nucleotides match TRBD1. Unmatched junction bases numbered 4, after V lost 3 bases and J lost 10 bases. The germline CDR1 and CDR2 sequences are SEHNR and FQNEAQ (reference sequence). This CDR3 is built from 12 residues. As DNA, the CDR3 is TGTGCCAGCAGCTTCACAGACAGGGGAGCTTTCTTT. Translation: CASSFTDRGAFF.

To note about this clonotype: A read error is possible here, since a much larger clone lies one base away. The genes are TRBV14 and TRBJ2-2; D remains ambiguous. Germline V gene data show CDR1 as SGHDN and CDR2 as FVKESK. CDR3 length: 13 amino acids. V lost 2 bases, J lost 5 bases, and 6 bases lay in between. CDR3 in amino acids: CASSQHLTGELFF. The CDR3 coding sequence is TGTGCCAGCAGCCAACATTTGACCGGGGAGCTGTTTTTT.

Concerning this clonotype itself: Compared with germline, one end of the junction differs, possibly owing to a read error. The chain is built from TRBV12-3 or TRBV12-4 and TRBJ1-2; 10 nucleotides line up with TRBD1. The CDR3 consists of 14 residues. CDR3 amino acids: CASRPGTGALGDTF. In DNA, the CDR3 is TGTGCCAGCAGGCCCGGGACAGGGGCCCTTGGCGACACCTTC.

Regarding this clonotype: A much larger clone differs from this one at a single base, so this may be a read error. V gene TRBV28 combines with J gene TRBJ2-1; tentatively, D is TRBD1 (6 bases). Trimming left V 6 bases short and J 7 bases short, with 19 bases between. The CDR3 runs to 15 residues. Per germline, CDR1 MDHEN and CDR2 SYDVKM. The CDR3 nucleotides are TGTGCCAGCAGCGCCGTGGGGGCCGGGGATAATGAGCAGTTCTTC. Residues: CASSAVGAGDNEQFF.

This clonotype was seen repeatedly, ten times or more. The chain links TRBV20-1 to TRBJ2-3; D gene uncertain. Trimming cost V 5 bases and J 1 base, with 16 bases left between them. The CDR3 has 15 residues. CDR1 and CDR2 from the germline V gene are DFQATT and SNEGSKA (reference sequence). The CDR3 reads CSARVGWLGTDTQYF. The CDR3 DNA sequence: TGCAGTGCTCGGGTTGGGTGGCTTGGCACAGATACGCAGTATTTT.

Only a few counts were recorded for this clonotype. The genes are TRBV28 and TRBJ2-3; TRBD2 aligns across 8 bases. The V segment lost 10 bases and the J segment 13 bases; nucleotides outside the gene matches: 16. The CDR3 covers 13 residues. Germline CDR1 is MDHEN and CDR2 is SYDVKM. CDR3 sequence: CATNSPTSGLKYF. CDR3 in DNA: TGTGCCACGAACTCCCCTACTAGCGGCCTCAAGTATTTT.

This clonotype appeared many times. V is TRBV6-6 and J is TRBJ1-2, with D perhaps matching TRBD1 (5 bases). Trimming removed 0 bases from V and 8 bases from J, with 10 bases in between. From germline, CDR1 is MNHNY and CDR2 SVGAGI (reference sequence). The CDR3 is 13 amino acids. CDR3 region: CASSYSQGGGYTF. CDR3 DNA: TGTGCCAGCAGTTACTCCCAGGGCGGAGGCTACACCTTC.

The table lists this clonotype with many counts. The J gene is TRBJ1-4, the V gene TRBV5-6, with D unclear. The CDR3 is 14 amino acids. Germline V lookup: CDR1 SGHDT, CDR2 YYEEEE. V was clipped by 2 bases and J by 0 bases, with 5 bases between them. The CDR3 DNA is TGTGCCAGCAGCTTCACACCAACTAATGAAAAACTGTTTTTT. Translation gives CASSFTPTNEKLFF.

This clonotype was counted at least ten times. The V call is TRBV7-2, the J call TRBJ2-5; 8 bases match TRBD2. Germline trimming cut 7 bases from V and 5 bases from J; bases unmatched to any gene: 12. Germline CDR1 is SGHTA and CDR2 is FQGNSA. CDR3 length: 15 amino acids. CDR3 region: CASTHRAGDGETQYF. The CDR3 nucleotides read TGTGCCAGCACCCATCGAGCGGGAGATGGGGAGACCCAGTACTTC.

In this sample, this clonotype turned up a few times. The genes are TRBV29-1 and TRBJ2-2, with 7 bases that match TRBD2. CDR3 size: 14 residues. J was trimmed by 0 bases and V by 3 bases; bases with no gene match: 1. The germline gives CDR1 SQVTM, CDR2 ANQGSEA. The chain's CDR3 is CSVELAANTGELFF. The CDR3 bases are TGCAGCGTTGAGCTAGCGGCGAACACCGGGGAGCTGTTTTTT.

This chain joins TRBV10-2 and TRBJ1-5; D is unresolved. The CDR3 has 14 residues. Germline-derived CDR1 and CDR2 are WSHSY and SAAADI. V lost 1 base and J 5 bases, leaving 9 bases between the germline ends. The CDR3 sequence is CASSELRQDQPQHF. CDR3 sequence (DNA): TGCGCCAGCAGTGAGTTGCGGCAAGATCAGCCCCAGCATTTT.

This clonotype was counted between two and nine times. The V and J genes are TRBV6-5 and TRBJ2-2; weak D call: TRBD1 (6 bases). The CDR3 length is 15 residues. The V gene lost 2 bases and the J gene lost 9 bases, with 16 bases spanning the gap. CDR1 MNHEY and CDR2 SVGAGI come from the germline V gene. CDR3 bases: TGTGCCAGCAGTTACGGTGGGACACATCGATGGGAGCTGTTTTTT. Its protein product is CASSYGGTHRWELFF.

This clonotype was counted ten times or more. CDR3 region: CASSLEFSYEQYF. CDR3 bases: TGTGCCAGCAGTTTAGAGTTCTCCTACGAGCAGTACTTC. The V gene is TRBV28, the J gene TRBJ2-7; no clear D. This CDR3 contains 13 residues. CDR1 is MDHEN, CDR2 SYDVKM, per germline. The V end was cut by 2 bases, the J end by 0 bases, with 5 bases between.

This clonotype has just a few counts. The chain carries TRBV29-1 and TRBJ2-1, with TRBD2 matching over 10 bases. Germline trimming cut 4 bases from V and 4 bases from J; bases unmatched to any gene: 4. This CDR3 spans 14 amino acids. Germline assignment: CDR1 SQVTM and CDR2 ANQGSEA. Here the CDR3 DNA reads TGCAGCGTTGGTCTAGCGGGAGCATACAATGAGCAGTTCTTC. It yields the protein CSVGLAGAYNEQFF.

This clonotype showed up many times. This chain uses TRBV12-3 or TRBV12-4 with TRBJ2-1, with D unclear. V was pared by 2 bases and J by 1 base, with 6 bases between. The CDR3 consists of 14 residues. Written as DNA, the CDR3 is TGTGCCAGCAGTTTATGGCGGTCCTACAATGAGCAGTTCTTC. Translating it yields CASSLWRSYNEQFF.